The 15 T cell receptor beta chains below come from one sample, sequenced in a study of T cell changes during pregnancy in multiple sclerosis. Measured with immunoSEQ multiplex PCR; TCRdb has only the in-frame clones, and not every one. This sample has about 38,000 clones, with roughly 91% found just once. The material sequenced was CD4+ T cells from peripheral blood mononuclear cells, taken after pregnancy. These receptors were collected from a female donor in good health, enrolled as a control in a pregnancy study.

The V gene is TRBV7-9, the J gene TRBJ2-3; 9 bases fit TRBD2. This CDR3 is built from 16 residues. Germline V gene data show CDR1 as SEHNR and CDR2 as FQNEAQ (reference sequence). With 5 bases clipped from V and 4 bases from J, the junction kept 10 bases outside the gene matches. The CDR3 nucleotides are TGTGCCAGCAGCGAGACCCAGCGGGGGGATTCAGATACGCAGTATTTT. Translation: CASSETQRGDSDTQYF.

This clone was counted once. The rearrangement links TRBV10-3 to TRBJ1-2; D is unclear. Trimming removed 2 bases at V and 4 bases at J, with 8 bases between. Germline lookup yields CDR1 ENHRY and CDR2 SYGVKD. The CDR3 runs to 13 residues. CDR3 region: CAISEAEFYGYTF. CDR3 DNA sequence: TGTGCCATCAGTGAGGCAGAATTCTATGGCTACACCTTC.

J is TRBJ1-1 and V is TRBV7-6, with TRBD1 identical over 8 bases. Germline assignment: CDR1 SGHVS and CDR2 FNYEAQ. The V gene end was trimmed by 0 bases and the J gene end by 5 bases; junction bases not matched to a gene: 11. The CDR3 covers 17 residues. CDR3 sequence reads: CASSLASQMTGVTEAFF. The CDR3, as DNA: TGTGCCAGCAGCTTAGCAAGCCAAATGACAGGGGTAACTGAAGCTTTCTTT.

The chain couples TRBV30 to TRBJ1-2, with 11 bases that match TRBD1. Germline V lookup: CDR1 GTSNPN, CDR2 SVGIG (reference sequence). The CDR3 loop spans 15 amino acids. Unmatched junction bases numbered 9, after V lost 2 bases and J lost 7 bases. The CDR3 loop reads CAWSTVGQGASGYTF. The CDR3 DNA is TGTGCCTGGAGTACAGTCGGACAGGGGGCAAGTGGCTACACCTTC.

Worth noting for this clone: At one end, the junction sequence differs from germline, possibly due to a read error. The chain employs TRBV7-7 and TRBJ2-2; D may be TRBD2 (5 bases). CDR1 and CDR2 (germline): SSHAT, FNYEAQ (reference sequence). The CDR3 is 13 residues long. CDR3 sequence: CASSLDGVGELFF. The CDR3, as DNA: TGTGCTAGCAGCTTAGACGGGGTCGGGGAGCTGTTTTTT.

Notes on this clone: The conserved phenylalanine or tryptophan is not found at the CDR3 terminus, so this likely reflects a read error. It is unclear where the CDR3 begins or ends on the DNA, so no DNA is shown, and the CDR3 is as TCRdb lists it. The genes are TRBV2 and TRBJ2-3; the D call TRBD1 from the table was never checked on the DNA. The CDR3 totals 12 residues, both ends included. The germline V gene has CDR1 SNHLY and CDR2 FYNNEI. The CDR3 here is CASSERTQIRIP.

This clone was counted a few times. The chain uses TRBV18 and TRBJ1-2; TRBD1 matches at 9 bases. CDR3 length equals 19 residues. Germline assignment: CDR1 KGHSH and CDR2 LQKENI. Trimming took 4 bases from V and 5 from J; bases not matched to a gene: 20. In DNA form, the CDR3 reads TGTGCCAGCTCACTACTGAGTCCCGGGACAGGGACGGAAGGATATGGCTACACCTTC. Translating gives CASSLLSPGTGTEGYGYTF.

The chain couples TRBV4-1 to TRBJ1-1; possibly TRBD1 for D (6 bases). Germline loops: CDR1 MGHRA, CDR2 YSYEKL. This CDR3 has 14 amino acids. V was shortened by 4 bases and J by 5 bases, with 14 bases between the two germline ends. The CDR3 DNA reads TGCGCCAGCAGCCCAGGGGTTCCGGATACTGAAGCTTTCTTT. Translation gives CASSPGVPDTEAFF.

The chain recombines TRBV30 with TRBJ2-4; TRBD1 matches 7 bases. The V gene end was trimmed by 3 bases and the J gene end by 0 bases; junction bases not matched to a gene: 8. Germline V gene lookup returns CDR1 GTSNPN and CDR2 SVGIG (reference sequence). There are 16 residues in the CDR3. CDR3 DNA sequence: TGTGCCTGGAGCCAGGGACAGACACTAGCCAAAAACATTCAGTACTTC. It specifies CAWSQGQTLAKNIQYF. Together with reference TRBV30 and TRBJ2-4, the CDR3 gives the full variable domain: SQTIHQWPATLVQPVGSPLSLECTVEGTSNPNLYWYRQAAGRGLQLLFYSVGIGQISSEVPQNLSASRPQDRQFILSSKKLLLSDSGFYLCAWSQGQTLAKNIQYFGAGTRLSVL.

The chain joins TRBV30 to TRBJ1-4, with D unresolved. Deletions cut 0 bases from V and 4 bases from J, with 9 bases between. The CDR3 covers 14 residues. The germline V gene encodes CDR1 GTSNPN and CDR2 SVGIG (reference sequence). CDR3 in amino acids: CAWSVRVSNEKLFF. Written as DNA, the CDR3 is TGTGCCTGGAGTGTACGGGTCAGTAATGAAAAACTGTTTTTT.

The chain employs TRBV19 and TRBJ1-5; the D gene is possibly TRBD1 (6 bases). The CDR3 has 16 amino acids. V was cut by 1 base and J by 4 bases, with 14 bases left in between. Germline loops: CDR1 LNHDA, CDR2 SQIVND (reference sequence). The CDR3 DNA reads TGTGCCAGTAGTATAGCCAGGGGTAAGCCTAATCAGCCCCAGCATTTT. This encodes CASSIARGKPNQPQHF.

The chain uses TRBV29-1 and TRBJ1-1, with a weak D call TRBD1 (6 bases). Germline lookup yields CDR1 SQVTM and CDR2 ANQGSEA. The CDR3 length is 11 residues. Trimming took off 7 bases at V and 4 bases at J, with 10 bases between the two ends. CDR3 sequence reads: CSAHRATEAFF. The CDR3 DNA reads TGCAGCGCCCACAGGGCCACTGAAGCTTTCTTT.

The V gene is TRBV6-5, the J gene TRBJ1-1, with 7 bases matching TRBD1. The CDR3 has 14 residues. Germline V gene sequence: CDR1 MNHEY, CDR2 SVGAGI. Germline trimming cut 5 bases from V and 2 bases from J; bases unmatched to any gene: 5. The chain's CDR3 is CASSQNRGNTEAFF. The CDR3, as DNA: TGTGCCAGCAGTCAGAACAGGGGCAACACTGAAGCTTTCTTT.

The gene calls are TRBV27 and TRBJ1-1; TRBD1 is a possible D gene (5 bases). Germline CDR1 MNHEY, CDR2 SMNVEV (reference sequence). Trimming removed 8 bases from V and 1 base from J, with 14 bases in between. The CDR3 loop spans 14 amino acids. CDR3 residues: CASAKRQPNTEAFF. CDR3 DNA: TGTGCCAGCGCCAAGAGACAGCCGAACACTGAAGCTTTCTTT.

As concerns this clone: One junction end disagrees with the germline gene, perhaps due to a read error. This chain joins TRBV14 and TRBJ1-1; 7 bases are a match to TRBD1. CDR3 length: 13 amino acids. Germline assignment: CDR1 SGHDN and CDR2 FVKESK. This chain's CDR3 is CASSQALDRVEVF. The CDR3, as DNA: TGTGCCAGCAGCCAAGCTCTAGACAGGGTTGAAGTCTTT. Using reference TRBV14 and TRBJ1-1 for the parts outside the CDR3, the full variable domain is EAGVTQFPSHSVIEKGQTVTLRCDPISGHDNLYWYRRVMGKEIKFLLHFVKESKQDESGMPNNRFLAERTGGTYSTLKVQPAELEDSGVYFCASSQALDRVEVFGQGTRLTVV.